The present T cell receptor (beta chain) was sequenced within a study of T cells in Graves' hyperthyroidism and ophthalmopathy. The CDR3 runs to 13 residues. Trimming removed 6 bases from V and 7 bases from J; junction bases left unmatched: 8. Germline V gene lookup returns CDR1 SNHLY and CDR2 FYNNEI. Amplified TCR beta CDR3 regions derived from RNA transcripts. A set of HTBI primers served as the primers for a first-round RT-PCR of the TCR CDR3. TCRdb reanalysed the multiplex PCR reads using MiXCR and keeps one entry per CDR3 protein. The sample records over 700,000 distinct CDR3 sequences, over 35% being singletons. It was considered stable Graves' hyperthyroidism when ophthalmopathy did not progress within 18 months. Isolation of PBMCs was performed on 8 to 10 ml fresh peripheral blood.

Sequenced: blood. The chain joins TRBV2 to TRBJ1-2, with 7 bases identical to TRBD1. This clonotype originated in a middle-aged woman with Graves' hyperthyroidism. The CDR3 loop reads CASRGDSFSGYTF. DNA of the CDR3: TGTGCCAGCAGGGGGGACAGTTTCAGTGGCTACACCTTC.